The 32 T cell receptor beta chains below were found in one sample sequenced in a study of shared clonotypes between healthy human individuals. Assay: immunoSEQ multiplex PCR; the TCRdb copy retains only in-frame clones and omits some. This table holds 500,000 to 550,000 clones, approximately 95% found once. Sample: naive CD4+ T cells sorted from blood. The sample's subset: CD45RA+ positively selected. The receptors shown here come from a woman in her 30s in good health.

This sequence joins TRBV28 and TRBJ1-5; D is ambiguous. This CDR3 is built from 12 residues. CDR1 and CDR2 (germline): MDHEN, SYDVKM. V was shortened by 6 bases and J by 6 bases, with 9 bases between the two germline ends. The CDR3 sequence: CASRFRFQPQHF. The DNA of the CDR3 is TGTGCCAGCAGATTTAGGTTTCAGCCCCAGCATTTT. The full variable domain, its missing parts supplied by reference TRBV28 and TRBJ1-5, is DVKVTQSSRYLVKRTGEKVFLECVQDMDHENMFWYRQDPGLGLRLIYFSYDVKMKEKGDIPEGYSVSREKKERFSLILESASTNQTSMYLCASRFRFQPQHFGDGTRLSIL.

CDR3 sequence: CASSLYIGTGKRDEQFF. The CDR3 DNA is TGTGCCAGCAGTTTATATATTGGGACAGGGAAGAGGGATGAGCAGTTCTTC. The chain recombines TRBV28 with TRBJ2-1; 9 bases are a match to TRBD1. CDR1 is MDHEN, CDR2 SYDVKM, per germline. The CDR3 is 17 residues long. J gave up 8 bases and V 1 base, and 12 bases lay outside the gene matches.

The V call is TRBV28, the J call TRBJ2-7, with D possibly called TRBD1 or TRBD2 (7 bases each). The V gene's germline CDR1 is MDHEN and CDR2 SYDVKM. CDR3 length equals 15 residues. Trimming left V 2 bases short and J 6 bases short, with 17 bases between. Written as DNA, the CDR3 is TGTGCCAGCAGTTTACCAGGGGGAGGGTGGGGCGAGCAGTACTTC. Protein: CASSLPGGGWGEQYF. Variable domain in full (rest from reference TRBV28 and TRBJ2-7): DVKVTQSSRYLVKRTGEKVFLECVQDMDHENMFWYRQDPGLGLRLIYFSYDVKMKEKGDIPEGYSVSREKKERFSLILESASTNQTSMYLCASSLPGGGWGEQYFGPGTRLTVT.

The chain recombines TRBV28 with TRBJ1-1; the D gene is possibly TRBD1 (5 bases). CDR1 is MDHEN, CDR2 SYDVKM, per germline. This CDR3 is 12 amino acids long. V was clipped by 6 bases and J by 4 bases, with 9 bases between them. The CDR3 protein is CASRYGGTEAFF. CDR3 DNA sequence: TGTGCCAGCAGGTACGGGGGCACTGAAGCTTTCTTT. Full variable domain (outside the CDR3, taken from reference TRBV28 and TRBJ1-1): DVKVTQSSRYLVKRTGEKVFLECVQDMDHENMFWYRQDPGLGLRLIYFSYDVKMKEKGDIPEGYSVSREKKERFSLILESASTNQTSMYLCASRYGGTEAFFGQGTRLTVV.

V and J are TRBV14 and TRBJ2-5; 8 nucleotides match TRBD2. The CDR3 totals 17 residues. V was clipped by 1 base and J by 2 bases; unmatched bases: 9. Germline CDR1 SGHDN, CDR2 FVKESK. The CDR3: CASSQAKLAGPQETQYF. The CDR3 nucleotides read TGTGCCAGCAGCCAAGCAAAGTTAGCGGGACCACAAGAGACCCAGTACTTC.

The V call is TRBV15, the J call TRBJ2-2; D unresolved. Germline V lookup: CDR1 LNHNV, CDR2 YYDKDF (reference sequence). V gave up 0 bases and J gave up 7 bases, with 9 bases separating them. The CDR3 is 14 residues long. This chain's CDR3 is CATSRDKRNGELFF. The CDR3 DNA is TGTGCCACCAGCAGAGATAAGCGCAACGGGGAGCTGTTTTTT.

The V and J genes are TRBV9 and TRBJ2-2; possibly TRBD1 or TRBD2 for D (5 bases each). The germline V gene has CDR1 SGDLS and CDR2 YYNGEE. Trimming stripped 0 bases from V and 2 bases from J, with 11 bases between. The length of the CDR3 is 16 residues. CDR3 loop: CASSVVWDPNTGELFF. The CDR3 DNA sequence: TGTGCCAGCAGCGTAGTTTGGGACCCCAACACCGGGGAGCTGTTTTTT. Variable domain in full (rest from reference TRBV9 and TRBJ2-2): DSGVTQTPKHLITATGQRVTLRCSPRSGDLSVYWYQQSLDQGLQFLIQYYNGEERAKGNILERFSAQQFPDLHSELNLSSLELGDSALYFCASSVVWDPNTGELFFGEGSRLTVL.

The gene calls are TRBV5-1 and TRBJ1-3, with 8 bases identical to TRBD1. The CDR3 loop spans 14 amino acids. Per the germline V gene, CDR1 is SGHRS and CDR2 is YFSETQ. V lost 4 bases to trimming and J lost 2 bases; unmatched junction nucleotides: 2. The CDR3: CASSIQGAGNTIYF. The CDR3 bases are TGCGCCAGCAGCATACAGGGGGCTGGAAACACCATATATTTT.

The V gene is TRBV15, the J gene TRBJ2-1, with D unresolved. The CDR3 loop spans 16 amino acids. V lost 1 base, J lost 6 bases, and 16 bases lay in between. The V gene's germline CDR1 is LNHNV and CDR2 YYDKDF (reference sequence). CDR3 nucleotide sequence: TGTGCCACCAGCAGAGGAAGAGTCGCCGGATCCAATGAGCAGTTCTTC. Protein sequence: CATSRGRVAGSNEQFF.

The chain joins TRBV28 to TRBJ1-2, with TRBD1 as a possible D gene (6 bases). The CDR3 is 15 residues long. Trimming removed 7 bases from V and 6 bases from J, with 21 bases in between. CDR1 is MDHEN, CDR2 SYDVKM, per germline. The CDR3 spells CASTFGGAGVDGYTF. CDR3 bases: TGTGCCAGCACCTTCGGGGGGGCGGGGGTCGATGGCTACACCTTC.

The J gene is TRBJ1-3, the V gene TRBV7-9; D ambiguous. The CDR3 consists of 16 residues. Trimming took 10 bases from V and 0 from J, leaving 19 bases between them. CDR1 SEHNR and CDR2 FQNEAQ come from the germline V gene (reference sequence). The CDR3 DNA reads as TGTGCCATCCAACCTGCCAGGATTAGCTCTGGAAACACCATATATTTT. Translated: CAIQPARISSGNTIYF.

The chain joins TRBV6-1 to TRBJ1-3; D gene uncertain. V lost 0 bases and J 0 bases, leaving 9 bases between the germline ends. From germline, CDR1 is MNHNS and CDR2 SASEGT. The length of the CDR3 is 16 residues. Here the CDR3 reads CASSEAAPASGNTIYF. The CDR3, as DNA: TGTGCCAGCAGTGAAGCGGCCCCGGCCTCTGGAAACACCATATATTTT.

J is TRBJ2-3 and V is TRBV10-1, with TRBD2 as a possible D gene (6 bases). The V gene lost 2 bases and the J gene lost 0 bases, with 12 bases spanning the gap. The CDR3 spans 16 residues. CDR1 WNHNN and CDR2 SYGVQD come from the germline V gene (reference sequence). This CDR3 is CASSESGLASTDTQYF. In DNA, the CDR3 is TGCGCCAGCAGTGAGAGCGGGCTCGCTAGCACAGATACGCAGTATTTT.

CDR3 sequence reads: CASSLAQAAYNEQFF. CDR3 in DNA: TGTGCCAGCAGCTTGGCCCAGGCAGCCTACAATGAGCAGTTCTTC. This chain uses TRBV5-5 with TRBJ2-1, with no clear D. V was clipped by 0 bases and J by 2 bases, with 9 bases between them. The length of the CDR3 is 15 residues. The germline V gene encodes CDR1 SGHKS and CDR2 YYEKEE (reference sequence).

The chain employs TRBV5-1 and TRBJ2-7; 8 positions agree with TRBD1. Germline CDR1 and CDR2: SGHRS and YFSETQ. The CDR3 runs to 14 residues. V dropped 2 bases and J dropped 7; count of bases not matched to a gene: 8. For the CDR3, the DNA is TGCGCCAGCAGCTTACTCCAGGGGGCAGGGGAGCAGTACTTC. Amino acids: CASSLLQGAGEQYF.

The rearrangement uses TRBV28 and TRBJ2-7; 7 positions agree with TRBD1. The CDR3 sequence is 14 residues long. V was clipped by 7 bases and J by 1 base; unmatched bases: 7. From germline, CDR1 is MDHEN and CDR2 SYDVKM. CDR3 nucleotides: TGTGCCAGCATTACTACAGGGGAGTCCTACGAGCAGTACTTC. Encoded protein: CASITTGESYEQYF.

J is TRBJ2-1 and V is TRBV7-9; 10 nucleotides align to TRBD2. The CDR3 is 15 residues long. V shed 5 bases, J shed 6 bases, and the junction held 7 bases outside the gene matches. Germline CDR1 SEHNR, CDR2 FQNEAQ (reference sequence). DNA of the CDR3: TGTGCCAGCAGCCCCGGACTAGCGGTATTCAATGAGCAGTTCTTC. Protein product: CASSPGLAVFNEQFF.

The chain joins TRBV2 to TRBJ1-1; tentatively, D is TRBD1 (5 bases). Germline-derived CDR1 and CDR2 are SNHLY and FYNNEI. This CDR3 contains 14 residues. V was trimmed by 6 bases and J by 1 base, leaving 12 bases between them. CDR3 loop: CASRGDRSNTEAFF. The DNA of the CDR3 is TGTGCCAGCAGAGGGGACCGTTCGAACACTGAAGCTTTCTTT.

The chain employs TRBV7-2 and TRBJ1-5; unclear D gene. V gave up 5 bases and J gave up 1 base, with 12 bases separating them. The CDR3 has 15 residues. Germline CDR1 SGHTA, CDR2 FQGNSA. The CDR3 protein is CASSHRRSSNQPQHF. The DNA of the CDR3 is TGTGCCAGCAGCCACCGACGATCAAGCAATCAGCCCCAGCATTTT.

In the case of this clone: The junction departs from the called germline gene at one end, perhaps through a read error. V usage is TRBV6-1 and J usage is TRBJ2-3; D possibly uses TRBD1 or TRBD2 (6 bases each). Germline-derived CDR1 and CDR2 are MNHNS and SASEGT. The CDR3 has 15 amino acids. CDR3 nucleotides: TGTGCCAGCAGGGGGGCCGGGACTCACACAAATACGCAGTATTTT. It codes for CASRGAGTHTNTQYF.

The chain employs TRBV28 and TRBJ1-4; 8 nucleotides match TRBD1. Unmatched junction bases numbered 5, after V lost 5 bases and J lost 3 bases. Germline V CDR1 and CDR2: MDHEN, SYDVKM. There are 15 residues in the CDR3. The CDR3 sequence is CASSPGGASNEKLFF. In nucleotides, the CDR3 is TGTGCCAGCAGTCCAGGGGGCGCGTCTAATGAAAAACTGTTTTTT.

V usage is TRBV7-9 and J usage is TRBJ2-1, with 9 positions matching TRBD2. The CDR3 runs to 16 residues. Germline V lookup: CDR1 SEHNR, CDR2 FQNEAQ (reference sequence). Trimming at V came to 5 bases and at J to 4 bases, leaving 9 bases not matched to a gene. The CDR3 reads CASSLGREGRYNEQFF. The CDR3 bases are TGTGCCAGCAGCCTCGGGCGGGAGGGCCGTTACAATGAGCAGTTCTTC.

V is TRBV4-1 and J is TRBJ1-4; D is undetermined. This CDR3 contains 13 residues. The germline gives CDR1 MGHRA, CDR2 YSYEKL. Trimming took 0 bases from V and 13 from J, leaving 12 bases between them. The CDR3 loop is CASSQETKGRLFF. The DNA of the CDR3 is TGCGCCAGCAGCCAAGAGACCAAAGGTAGACTGTTTTTT.

The chain uses TRBV4-2 and TRBJ2-7; the match to TRBD2 covers 9 bases. CDR3 length: 15 residues. The V segment lost 2 bases and the J segment 2 bases; nucleotides outside the gene matches: 4. The V gene's germline CDR1 is LGHNA and CDR2 YNFKEQ. CDR3 sequence reads: CASSQTSGQTYEQYF. Written as DNA, the CDR3 is TGTGCCAGCAGCCAAACTAGCGGGCAGACCTACGAGCAGTACTTC.

The V call is TRBV10-3, the J call TRBJ2-3; the D is unclear. CDR1 is ENHRY and CDR2 is SYGVKD in the germline V gene. The germline V and J ends were trimmed by 6 bases and 0 bases, with 4 bases remaining between them. The CDR3 runs to 12 residues. The CDR3 loop is CAISDSTDTQYF. CDR3 bases: TGTGCCATCAGCGACAGCACAGATACGCAGTATTTT.

CDR3 amino acids: CASSFRGEQYF. The CDR3 DNA reads TGTGCCAGCAGCTTCAGGGGCGAGCAGTACTTC. This chain joins TRBV7-9 and TRBJ2-7, with D perhaps matching TRBD1 (6 bases). Trimming took off 3 bases at V and 6 bases at J, with 6 bases between the two ends. In germline, CDR1 is SEHNR, CDR2 FQNEAQ (reference sequence). The CDR3 loop spans 11 amino acids.

The V and J genes are TRBV27 and TRBJ2-7, with 15 nucleotides matching TRBD2. The junction had 5 bases not matched to a gene; V was cut back by 5 bases and J by 0 bases. Germline V CDR1 and CDR2: MNHEY, SMNVEV (reference sequence). The CDR3 length is 17 residues. The CDR3 sequence is CASSRTSGRAYSYEQYF. The CDR3 DNA is TGTGCCAGCAGTCGGACTAGCGGGAGGGCCTACTCCTACGAGCAGTACTTC.

This clone has a single count. The rearrangement uses TRBV28 and TRBJ1-2, with D perhaps matching TRBD1 (6 bases). The CDR3 has 15 amino acids. Trimming pared 6 bases from V and 7 bases from J, leaving 21 bases between. Germline V gene lookup returns CDR1 MDHEN and CDR2 SYDVKM. The CDR3 region is CASRTPLGGASGYTF. CDR3 in DNA: TGTGCCAGCAGAACCCCCCTGGGGGGCGCGTCTGGCTACACCTTC.

The chain has TRBV6-4 and TRBJ2-1; 16 bases match TRBD2. V was pared by 0 bases and J by 6 bases, with 2 bases of the junction left unmatched. The germline V gene has CDR1 MRHNA and CDR2 SNTAGT. This CDR3 region has 17 residues. The CDR3 loop reads CASSDSGLAGGPNEQFF. The CDR3 nucleotides are TGTGCCAGCAGTGACTCGGGACTAGCGGGAGGGCCCAATGAGCAGTTCTTC.

This sequence joins TRBV28 and TRBJ2-1; 8 bases map to TRBD2. Germline V gene sequence: CDR1 MDHEN, CDR2 SYDVKM. Unmatched junction bases numbered 11, after V lost 8 bases and J lost 2 bases. This CDR3 is built from 16 residues. CDR3 amino acids: CASHRGRRQTYNEQFF. The CDR3 DNA reads as TGTGCCAGCCACCGCGGGAGGAGACAGACCTACAATGAGCAGTTCTTC. Filled out from reference TRBV28 and TRBJ2-1, the complete variable domain reads DVKVTQSSRYLVKRTGEKVFLECVQDMDHENMFWYRQDPGLGLRLIYFSYDVKMKEKGDIPEGYSVSREKKERFSLILESASTNQTSMYLCASHRGRRQTYNEQFFGPGTRLTVL.

This clone was seen once. This chain connects TRBV6-5 to TRBJ2-7; a possible D gene is TRBD2 (6 bases). The germline V gene encodes CDR1 MNHEY and CDR2 SVGAGI. V was cut by 2 bases and J by 2 bases, with 13 bases left in between. The CDR3 loop spans 15 amino acids. CDR3 coding DNA: TGTGCCAGCAGTTACGGGCGGGATGGAACCTACGAGCAGTACTTC. Encoded protein: CASSYGRDGTYEQYF.

The rearrangement uses TRBV5-1 and TRBJ2-2; possibly TRBD1 for D (5 bases). Trimming cost V 4 bases and J 4 bases, with 17 bases left between them. Germline V gene data show CDR1 as SGHRS and CDR2 as YFSETQ. The CDR3 spans 16 residues. The DNA of the CDR3 is TGCGCCAGCAGCCGATCACAGGACCGGATCACCGGGGAGCTGTTTTTT. It is translated as CASSRSQDRITGELFF. The variable domain in full, with the rest retrieved from reference TRBV5-1 and TRBJ2-2, is KAGVTQTPRYLIKTRGQQVTLSCSPISGHRSVSWYQQTPGQGLQFLFEYFSETQRNKGNFPGRFSGRQFSNSRSEMNVSTLELGDSALYLCASSRSQDRITGELFFGEGSRLTVL.